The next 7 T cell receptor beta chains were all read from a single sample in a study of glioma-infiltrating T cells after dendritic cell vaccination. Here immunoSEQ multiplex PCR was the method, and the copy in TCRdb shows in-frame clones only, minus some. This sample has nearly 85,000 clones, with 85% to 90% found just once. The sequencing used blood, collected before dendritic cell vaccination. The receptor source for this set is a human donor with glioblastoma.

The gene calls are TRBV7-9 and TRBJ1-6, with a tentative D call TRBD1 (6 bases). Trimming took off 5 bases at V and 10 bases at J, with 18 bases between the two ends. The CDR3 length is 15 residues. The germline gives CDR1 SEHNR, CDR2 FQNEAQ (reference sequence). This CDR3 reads CASSQQGVGSSPLHF. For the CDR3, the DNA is TGTGCCAGCAGCCAACAGGGAGTAGGTAGCTCACCCCTCCACTTT.

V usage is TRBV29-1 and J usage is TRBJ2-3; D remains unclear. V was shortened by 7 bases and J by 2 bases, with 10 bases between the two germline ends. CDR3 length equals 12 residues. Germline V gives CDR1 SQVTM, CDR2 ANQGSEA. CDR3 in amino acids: CSATRLTDTQYF. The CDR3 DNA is TGCAGCGCCACAAGACTCACAGATACGCAGTATTTT.

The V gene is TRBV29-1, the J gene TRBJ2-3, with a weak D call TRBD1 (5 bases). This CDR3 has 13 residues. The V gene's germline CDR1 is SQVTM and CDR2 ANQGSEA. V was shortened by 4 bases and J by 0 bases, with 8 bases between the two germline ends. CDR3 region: CSVARASTDTQYF. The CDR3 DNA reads TGCAGCGTTGCCAGGGCTAGCACAGATACGCAGTATTTT.

CDR3 sequence: CASSLVPTSGSSSYEQYF. The CDR3 coding sequence is TGCGCCAGCAGCTTAGTCCCCACTTCAGGGTCAAGTTCCTACGAGCAGTACTTC. The rearrangement links TRBV5-1 to TRBJ2-5; the D gene is possibly TRBD1 (5 bases). The DNA end is more similar to TRBJ2-7, so the J call may be wrong. Germline V lookup: CDR1 SGHRS, CDR2 YFSETQ. The CDR3 length is 18 residues.

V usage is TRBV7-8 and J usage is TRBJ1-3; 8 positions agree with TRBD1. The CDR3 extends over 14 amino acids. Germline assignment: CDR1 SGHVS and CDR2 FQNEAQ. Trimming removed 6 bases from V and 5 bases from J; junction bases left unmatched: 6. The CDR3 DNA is TGTGCCAGCAGTAGGGACAGGACACGAAACACCATATATTTT. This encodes CASSRDRTRNTIYF. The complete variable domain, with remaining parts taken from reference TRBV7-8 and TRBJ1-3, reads GAGVSQSPRYKVAKRGQDVALRCDPISGHVSLFWYQQALGQGPEFLTYFQNEAQLDKSGLPSDRFFAERPEGSVSTLKIQRTQQEDSAVYLCASSRDRTRNTIYFGEGSWLTVV.

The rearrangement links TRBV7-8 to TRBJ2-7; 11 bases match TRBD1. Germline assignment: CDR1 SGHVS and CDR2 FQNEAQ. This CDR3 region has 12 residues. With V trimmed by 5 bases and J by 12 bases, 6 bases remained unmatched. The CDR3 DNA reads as TGTGCCAGCAGCGCGGGACAGGGGGGCACGTACTTC. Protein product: CASSAGQGGTYF. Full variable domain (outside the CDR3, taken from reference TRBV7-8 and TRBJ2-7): GAGVSQSPRYKVAKRGQDVALRCDPISGHVSLFWYQQALGQGPEFLTYFQNEAQLDKSGLPSDRFFAERPEGSVSTLKIQRTQQEDSAVYLCASSAGQGGTYFGPGTRLTVT.

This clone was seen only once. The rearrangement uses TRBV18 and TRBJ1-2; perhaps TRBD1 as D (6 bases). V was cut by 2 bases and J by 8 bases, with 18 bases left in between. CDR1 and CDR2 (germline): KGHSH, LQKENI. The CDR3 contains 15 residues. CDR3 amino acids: CASSPGAGRGRGYTF. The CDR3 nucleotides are TGTGCCAGCTCACCAGGTGCGGGCAGGGGCCGGGGCTACACCTTC. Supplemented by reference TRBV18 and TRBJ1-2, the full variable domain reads NAGVMQNPRHLVRRRGQEARLRCSPMKGHSHVYWYRQLPEEGLKFMVYLQKENIIDESGMPKERFSAEFPKEGPSILRIQQVVRGDSAAYFCASSPGAGRGRGYTFGSGTRLTVV.